The present entry profiles one TCR beta chain with its context. Its antigen is as yet unknown. The data originate from a study of radiotherapy plus CTLA-4 blockade in lung cancer. At the level of the study: Patients showed objective responses in about 20% of cases and disease control in roughly 30%.

Method: immunoSEQ multiplex PCR; TCRdb's copy keeps in-frame clones and lacks some. The sample consists of some 73,000 clones, under 80% of them appearing once. Overall study results and limits: Peripheral blood showed expansion of tumor-derived TCR clones after radiotherapy and ipilimumab.

Trimming stripped 7 bases from V and 4 bases from J, with 16 bases between. The CDR3 loop spans 15 amino acids. Germline V lookup: CDR1 LNHDA, CDR2 SQIVND (reference sequence). V gene TRBV19 combines with J gene TRBJ1-4; a possible D gene is TRBD1 (5 bases). The source material was peripheral blood, sampled from a patient treated with radiotherapy plus ipilimumab. The clonotype originates from a human donor with non-small cell lung cancer whose response to radiotherapy plus ipilimumab could not be evaluated. Some clones in this sample may be carry-over from other donors' samples. The CDR3 here is CASIGGAPRNEKLFF. CDR3 nucleotides: TGTGCCAGTATCGGAGGGGCCCCTCGTAATGAAAAACTGTTTTTT.